A selection of T cell receptor beta chains follows, all from one sample in a study of blood T cell repertoires in COVID-19. The method was immunoSEQ multiplex PCR; TCRdb's version includes in-frame clones alone and lacks a portion of them. The sample comprises 64,000 or so clones, under 80% of which are singletons, and more than 9.5% rests with the top ten. Sequenced: peripheral blood. These receptors were obtained from a human donor in a cohort sampled during active COVID-19. Both conserved end residues are part of each CDR3. The D gene is left open where the match is weak. Some rows have no size entry. The others give once, few or many, or a class for an expanded clone.

j_call d_call v_call clone_size cdr3_aa cdr3_nt
TRBJ2-3 - TRBV19 once CASRASRGFADTQYF TGTGCATCAAGGGCTAGTCGCGGGTTCGCAGATACGCAGTATTTT
TRBJ2-1 TRBD2 TRBV28 - CASSLYASGDSYNEQFF TGTGCCAGCAGTTTATATGCTAGCGGGGATTCCTACAATGAGCAGTTCTTC
TRBJ2-7 TRBD1 TRBV19 - CASSTGTGNYEQYF TGTGCCAGTAGCACCGGGACAGGCAACTACGAGCAGTACTTC
TRBJ2-5 - TRBV6-6 - CASSKDDRFQETQYF TGTGCCAGCAGTAAGGACGACAGATTCCAAGAGACCCAGTACTTC
TRBJ1-5 - TRBV6-5 - CASSRGEGVGQPQHF TGTGCCAGCTCCCGGGGAGAGGGAGTGGGACAGCCCCAGCATTTT
TRBJ1-3 - TRBV18 few CASSELGNTIYF TGTGCCAGCTCAGAACTTGGAAACACCATATATTTT
TRBJ2-5 TRBD1 TRBV4-2 - CASSQGAGTGRKTQYF TGTGCCAGCAGTCAGGGGGCCGGGACAGGGAGGAAGACCCAGTACTTC
TRBJ1-2 - TRBV18 - CASSPERGTSYGYTF TGTGCCAGCTCACCAGAAAGGGGGACGAGCTATGGCTACACCTTC
TRBJ2-3 TRBD2 TRBV4-3 - CASSLLAGTTDTQYF TGCGCCAGCAGCCTACTAGCGGGGACAACAGATACGCAGTATTTT
TRBJ2-3 TRBD2 TRBV28 few CASGRDLTDTQYF TGTGCCAGCGGGAGGGACTTGACAGATACGCAGTATTTT
TRBJ2-7 - TRBV14 once CASSHIATEQEYF TGTGCCAGCAGCCACATAGCCACGGAACAGGAGTACTTC
TRBJ2-1 - TRBV6-2/TRBV6-3 - CASSYRLSFRRVQNYNEQFF TGTGCCAGCAGTTATAGGTTATCTTTTCGGCGGGTTCAGAATTACAATGAGCAGTTCTTC
TRBJ1-1 TRBD1 TRBV30 - CAWRGQGYTEAFF TGTGCCTGGAGGGGACAGGGCTACACTGAAGCTTTCTTT
TRBJ2-1 TRBD2 TRBV28 - CASSLGLAGNEQFF TGTGCCAGCAGTTTGGGACTAGCGGGAAATGAGCAGTTCTTC
TRBJ1-2 - TRBV7-2 medium-sized CASSLDSGRNGYTF TGTGCCAGCAGCTTAGACTCAGGGCGGAATGGCTACACCTTC
TRBJ2-3 TRBD2 TRBV7-9 - CASSPLIREDRDTQYF TGTGCCAGCAGCCCTCTTATACGGGAGGATCGGGATACGCAGTATTTT
TRBJ2-3 - TRBV20-1 - CSASAGTSAQVYF TGCAGTGCTAGTGCGGGGACTTCCGCGCAGGTGTATTTT
TRBJ2-1 TRBD2 TRBV19 - CASRHTSGRGNEQFF TGTGCCAGTAGACACACTAGCGGGAGGGGGAATGAGCAGTTCTTC
TRBJ2-2 TRBD1 TRBV3-1/TRBV3-2 - CASSQEDRRSGELFF TGTGCCAGCAGCCAGGAGGACAGGCGGTCCGGGGAGCTGTTTTTT
TRBJ2-1 - TRBV28 - CASISNPRPTGGGNEQFF TGTGCCAGCATTTCGAACCCGCGCCCGACAGGCGGGGGCAATGAGCAGTTCTTC
TRBJ1-6 - TRBV7-2 - CASSLAGGLVQYSPLHF TGTGCCAGCAGCTTAGCCGGGGGGTTGGTTCAGTATTCACCCCTCCACTTT
TRBJ1-2 TRBD1 TRBV6-5 - CASSFDDRGDGYTF TGTGCCAGCAGCTTCGACGACAGGGGCGATGGCTACACCTTC
TRBJ2-1 TRBD2 TRBV5-1 - CASSLVPGGPTNEQFF TGCGCCAGCAGCTTGGTTCCGGGAGGACCAACCAATGAGCAGTTCTTC
TRBJ2-1 TRBD1 TRBV5-4 - CASSYVGQGNEQFF TGTGCCAGCAGCTACGTGGGACAGGGGAATGAGCAGTTCTTC